This TCR beta chain was observed in a study of control samples from healthy donors and cancer patients. Profiling relied on immunoSEQ multiplex PCR, and the TCRdb table lists in-frame clones only, not all of them. Seen here are 120,000 to 150,000 clones, 88% observed once, and the top ten hold just over 8.5%. V dropped 3 bases and J dropped 6 bases, with 14 bases sitting between them. The CDR3 is 14 residues long. Germline V gene data show CDR1 as LNHDA and CDR2 as SQIVND (reference sequence). Sequencing was performed on blood. This clonotype was sampled from a woman in her twenties or thirties in good health. The V gene is TRBV19, the J gene TRBJ1-1; the D is unclear. CDR3 in DNA: TGTGCCAGTAGTATGGAGGCGAGGAGGCCTGAAGCTTTCTTT. Translated, it gives CASSMEARRPEAFF.